This T cell receptor (beta chain) was identified during a study of Graves' ophthalmopathy and Graves' hyperthyroidism. Study-level points and caveats: Ophthalmopathy could be told apart from stable hyperthyroidism by a 13-signature model (about 90% sensitivity, around 80% specificity).

From RNA, the CDR3 regions of TCR beta chains were amplified and sequenced. HTBI primers primed a first-round RT-PCR, and a second-round multiplex PCR followed. TCRdb used MiXCR to reprocess the multiplex PCR reads, holding one entry per CDR3 protein. Among about 400,000 distinct CDR3 sequences listed, around 17% were seen once. Of note for this clonotype: Its antigen is unidentified.

CDR3 length: 20 amino acids. CDR1 and CDR2 (germline): SGHRS, YFSETQ. The V and J ends lost 0 bases and 11 bases, in that order; junction bases with no gene match: 21. V usage is TRBV5-1 and J usage is TRBJ2-4; TRBD2 matches at 12 bases. The receptor's source is a woman aged 18-30 years with Graves' ophthalmopathy. Sequenced: peripheral blood. In nucleotides, the CDR3 is TGCGCCAGCAGCTTGGCCGGAGGGCGACTAGCGGGAGTTTTGGCGGACCTTCAGTACTTC. This codes for CASSLAGGRLAGVLADLQYF.